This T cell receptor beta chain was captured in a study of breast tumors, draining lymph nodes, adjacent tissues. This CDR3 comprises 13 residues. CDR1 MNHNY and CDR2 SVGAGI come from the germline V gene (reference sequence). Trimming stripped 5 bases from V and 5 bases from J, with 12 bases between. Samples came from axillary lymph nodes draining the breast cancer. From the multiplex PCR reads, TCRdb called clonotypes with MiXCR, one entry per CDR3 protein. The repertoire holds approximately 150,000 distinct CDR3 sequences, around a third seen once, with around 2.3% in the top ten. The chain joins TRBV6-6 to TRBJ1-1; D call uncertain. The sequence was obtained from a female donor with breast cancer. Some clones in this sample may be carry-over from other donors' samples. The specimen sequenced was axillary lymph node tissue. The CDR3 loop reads CASSLQTDTEAFF. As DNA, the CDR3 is TGTGCCAGCAGTCTCCAGACTGATACTGAAGCTTTCTTT.